Shown below are 29 T cell receptor beta chains from a single sample sequenced in a study of vaccination and CD4 T cells after COVID-19. Cultured CD4+ T-cell DNA underwent Oncomine TCR Beta short-read sequencing. TCRdb re-analysed the PCR reads in MiXCR, keeping a single row per CDR3 protein. The sample has 9,500 to 15,000 distinct CDR3 sequences, more than 50% seen once; the top ten hold 22%. Treatment specified: roughly ten-day PBMC culture with coronavirus spike peptide pools or control peptides (ViraFEST assay). No antigen has been identified for these receptors. The sample taken for sequencing was CD4+ T cells from blood, cultured in vitro. The source of these receptors is a human donor who had recovered from COVID-19.

The rearrangement uses TRBV7-2 and TRBJ2-3, with D maybe TRBD2 (5 bases). V was pared by 6 bases and J by 10 bases, with 17 bases between. This CDR3 has 13 residues. The germline gives CDR1 SGHTA, CDR2 FQGNSA. Written as DNA, the CDR3 is TGTGCCAGCAGTCCCTCGAGGGAGCAGGCGCAGTATTTT. Protein sequence: CASSPSREQAQYF.

This clonotype is labeled as large. One end of the junction does not line up with germline, which may come from a read error. The chain combines TRBV11-2 with TRBJ2-7; TRBD1 agrees at 9 bases. CDR1 SGHAT and CDR2 FQNNGV come from the germline V gene. This CDR3 contains 16 residues. This CDR3 reads CASSIEGGTGSTEQYF. The CDR3 coding sequence is TGTGCCAGCAGCATAGAGGGGGGGACAGGGAGTACGGAGCAGTACTTC.

This chain joins TRBV12-5 and TRBJ1-2; 7 bases agree with TRBD1. Germline V gene data show CDR1 as LGHNT and CDR2 as FRNRAP. This CDR3 has 17 amino acids. J was trimmed by 4 bases and V by 6 bases; bases with no gene match: 17. The DNA of the CDR3 is TGTGCTAGTGGCCTCATCCTTCCCCGGACAGGAATCTATGGCTACACCTTC. Its protein product is CASGLILPRTGIYGYTF. Complete variable domain (other parts from reference TRBV12-5 and TRBJ1-2): DARVTQTPRHKVTEMGQEVTMRCQPILGHNTVFWYRQTMMQGLELLAYFRNRAPLDDSGMPKDRFSAEMPDATLATLKIQPSEPRDSAVYFCASGLILPRTGIYGYTFGSGTRLTVV.

This chain joins TRBV20-1 and TRBJ1-6, with 7 bases fitting TRBD1. CDR1 is DFQATT and CDR2 is SNEGSKA in the germline V gene (reference sequence). The length of the CDR3 is 14 residues. V shed 1 base, J shed 5 bases, and the junction held 2 bases outside the gene matches. The CDR3 loop reads CSARVGGDNSPLHF. CDR3 bases: TGCAGTGCTAGAGTAGGGGGCGATAATTCACCCCTCCACTTT.

In nucleotides, the CDR3 is TGCGCCAGCGGGGACTTCCAGGACGAGACCCAGTACTTC. It codes for CASGDFQDETQYF. The rearrangement joins TRBV5-1 to TRBJ2-5; tentatively, D is TRBD2 (6 bases). V shed 7 bases and J shed 5 bases, with 15 bases lying between them. Per the germline V gene, CDR1 is SGHRS and CDR2 is YFSETQ. The CDR3 consists of 13 residues.

This chain uses TRBV24-1 with TRBJ2-1, with TRBD1 as a possible D gene (5 bases). The CDR3 spans 14 residues. Deletions cut 4 bases from V and 4 bases from J, with 10 bases between. CDR1 and CDR2 from the germline V gene are KGHDR and SFDVKD. The CDR3 DNA is TGTGCCACCAGTGAAGCGACAGATTACAATGAGCAGTTCTTC. Encoded protein: CATSEATDYNEQFF.

This chain connects TRBV18 to TRBJ1-5; D not resolved. CDR1 is KGHSH, CDR2 LQKENI, per germline. Trimming took off 0 bases at V and 1 base at J, with 13 bases between the two ends. The CDR3 runs to 17 residues. CDR3 bases: TGTGCCAGCTCACCACCTCCCACGACACTCAGCAATCAGCCCCAGCATTTT. Amino acids: CASSPPPTTLSNQPQHF.

The J gene is TRBJ1-1, the V gene TRBV7-8; D might be TRBD1 (5 bases). Germline values: CDR1 SGHVS, CDR2 FQNEAQ. This CDR3 has 16 amino acids. V dropped 1 base and J dropped 1 base, with 13 bases sitting between them. As DNA, the CDR3 is TGTGCCAGCAGCTTAGTGAGGGACCGACCGAACACTGAAGCTTTCTTT. This sequence encodes CASSLVRDRPNTEAFF. The full variable domain, its missing parts supplied by reference TRBV7-8 and TRBJ1-1, is GAGVSQSPRYKVAKRGQDVALRCDPISGHVSLFWYQQALGQGPEFLTYFQNEAQLDKSGLPSDRFFAERPEGSVSTLKIQRTQQEDSAVYLCASSLVRDRPNTEAFFGQGTRLTVV.

J is TRBJ1-2 and V is TRBV2; D not resolved. The CDR3 is 12 residues long. Trimming left V 7 bases short and J 6 bases short, with 12 bases between. Germline-derived CDR1 and CDR2 are SNHLY and FYNNEI. DNA of the CDR3: TGTGCCAGCAAGTTTTATTTCAATGGCTACACCTTC. It specifies CASKFYFNGYTF.

This clonotype appeared once. The CDR3 nucleotides are TGTGCCAGCAGTGCCCTCAGGGGGGAAGGAGCTTTCTTT. Its translation: CASSALRGEGAFF. This chain joins TRBV6-1 and TRBJ1-1; TRBD1 agrees at 7 bases. The germline V gene has CDR1 MNHNS and CDR2 SASEGT. After removal of 4 bases from V and 10 bases from J, the junction contained 9 bases not matched to a gene. The CDR3 sequence is 13 residues long.

Here the CDR3 reads CASSQVFRSPSYGYTF. In DNA, the CDR3 is TGTGCCAGCAGCCAAGTCTTCCGGAGCCCCTCCTATGGCTACACCTTC. V usage is TRBV3-1 and J usage is TRBJ1-2; D remains unclear. V was trimmed by 1 base and J by 4 bases, leaving 16 bases between them. The CDR3 is made up of 16 amino acids. Germline loops: CDR1 LGHDT, CDR2 YNNKEL (reference sequence).

The V gene is TRBV5-1, the J gene TRBJ1-5, with D possibly being TRBD1 (6 bases). In germline, CDR1 is SGHRS, CDR2 YFSETQ. The V gene lost 4 bases and the J gene lost 4 bases, with 12 bases spanning the gap. The CDR3 has 14 residues. DNA of the CDR3: TGCGCCAGCAGCCGACAAGGGGGAAATCAGCCCCAGCATTTT. The encoded protein is CASSRQGGNQPQHF.

The chain uses TRBV2 and TRBJ2-3, with 7 nucleotides matching TRBD2. Trimming took 5 bases from V and 0 from J; bases not matched to a gene: 2. The CDR3 runs 14 residues. Germline V lookup: CDR1 SNHLY, CDR2 FYNNEI. CDR3 region: CASSYSGSTDTQYF. In DNA form, the CDR3 reads TGTGCCAGCAGTTATAGCGGGAGCACAGATACGCAGTATTTT.

The V and J genes are TRBV11-1 and TRBJ2-7; 9 nucleotides align to TRBD2. The V gene end was trimmed by 5 bases and the J gene end by 4 bases; junction bases not matched to a gene: 9. The CDR3 length is 15 residues. CDR1 and CDR2 from the germline V gene are SGHAT and FQDESV (reference sequence). The CDR3 DNA follows: TGTGCCAGCAGCCATCTGCGGGAGGGCCTGTACGAGCAGTACTTC. Translated: CASSHLREGLYEQYF.

V and J are TRBV6-2 or TRBV6-3 and TRBJ2-4; tentatively, D is TRBD2 (5 bases). The CDR3 totals 13 residues. V gave up 7 bases and J gave up 1 base, with 8 bases separating them. Looked up from germline, CDR1 is MNHEY and CDR2 is SVGEGT. The CDR3 DNA reads TGTGCCAGCACCGGGGTGGCCAAAAACATTCAGTACTTC. Residues: CASTGVAKNIQYF.

V and J are TRBV20-1 and TRBJ2-5; 11 nucleotides line up with TRBD1. Germline loops: CDR1 DFQATT, CDR2 SNEGSKA (reference sequence). J lost 4 bases, V lost 1 base, and 8 bases had no gene match. The CDR3 contains 16 residues. DNA of the CDR3: TGCAGTGCTAGAGCCCGGGGACAGGGGGTTCGAGAGACCCAGTACTTC. Translation: CSARARGQGVRETQYF.

The rearrangement uses TRBV20-1 and TRBJ2-7; D is ambiguous. This CDR3 is 13 amino acids long. The ends were cut back, 5 bases at V and 4 bases at J, with 15 bases in the middle. Germline V gene lookup returns CDR1 DFQATT and CDR2 SNEGSKA (reference sequence). The CDR3 DNA is TGCAGTGCTCCAAGGGTCGATAAATACGAGCAGTACTTC. Its protein product is CSAPRVDKYEQYF.

This chain links TRBV19 with TRBJ1-5; TRBD1 might be the D (5 bases). V gave up 7 bases and J gave up 0 bases, with 13 bases separating them. The CDR3 has 15 amino acids. Germline V gives CDR1 LNHDA, CDR2 SQIVND (reference sequence). In DNA, the CDR3 is TGTGCCAGTAAAATTACGGGGACTAGCAATCAGCCCCAGCATTTT. Translating gives CASKITGTSNQPQHF.

This sequence joins TRBV7-9 and TRBJ2-5, with unresolved D. V was cut by 5 bases and J by 5 bases, with 9 bases left in between. The CDR3 covers 12 residues. The germline gives CDR1 SEHNR, CDR2 FQNEAQ (reference sequence). Here the CDR3 DNA reads TGTGCCAGCAGCCCAACAATCGAGACCCAGTACTTC. Translating gives CASSPTIETQYF. Based on the CDR3 plus reference TRBV7-9 and TRBJ2-5, the full variable domain is DTGVSQNPRHKITKRGQNVTFRCDPISEHNRLYWYRQTLGQGPEFLTYFQNEAQLEKSRLLSDRFSAERPKGSFSTLEIQRTEQGDSAMYLCASSPTIETQYFGPGTRLLVL.

The rearrangement uses TRBV2 and TRBJ1-2; tentative D call: TRBD1 (5 bases). V was cut by 2 bases and J by 8 bases, with 6 bases left in between. The CDR3 covers 11 residues. Germline-derived CDR1 and CDR2 are SNHLY and FYNNEI. CDR3 region: CASSETGGYTF. The DNA for the CDR3 is TGTGCCAGCAGTGAAACAGGAGGCTACACCTTC.

The J gene is TRBJ2-7, the V gene TRBV15; 8 positions match TRBD2. The CDR3 extends over 14 amino acids. Germline CDR1 LNHNV, CDR2 YYDKDF (reference sequence). J lost 3 bases, V lost 3 bases, and 4 bases had no gene match. Here the CDR3 reads CATSREGLVYEQYF. In nucleotides, the CDR3 is TGTGCCACCAGCAGGGAGGGACTAGTCTACGAGCAGTACTTC.

The chain links TRBV12-3 or TRBV12-4 to TRBJ1-2; D uncertain. CDR3 length: 12 amino acids. V lost 6 bases to trimming and J lost 2 bases, with 7 bases between them. The CDR3 region is CASSQANYGYTF. CDR3 in DNA: TGTGCCAGCAGCCAGGCAAACTATGGCTACACCTTC.

This clonotype showed up just a few times. V is TRBV21-1 and J is TRBJ1-1; TRBD1, the table's D call, lacks a check against the DNA. TRBV21-1 is assigned pseudogene status. The CDR3 length is 13 residues. CDR3 protein: CASRQRSNTEAFF. DNA of the CDR3: TGTGCCAGCCGACAGCGTTCCAACACTGAAGCTTTCTTT.

The chain combines TRBV6-2 or TRBV6-3 with TRBJ1-6, with 8 bases fitting TRBD1. Germline V CDR1 and CDR2: MNHEY, SVGEGT. The CDR3 spans 15 residues. The V segment lost 6 bases and the J segment 7 bases; nucleotides outside the gene matches: 8. The CDR3 here is CASRHETGVNSPLHF. In nucleotides, the CDR3 is TGTGCCAGCAGACATGAGACAGGGGTAAATTCACCCCTCCACTTT.

The V gene is TRBV6-1, the J gene TRBJ2-2; D possibly uses TRBD1 or TRBD2 (5 bases each). CDR1 and CDR2 from the germline V gene are MNHNS and SASEGT. The ends were cut back, 7 bases at V and 0 bases at J, with 15 bases in the middle. The CDR3 contains 16 residues. CDR3 protein: CASTTKGRPNTGELFF. The CDR3, as DNA: TGTGCCAGCACAACGAAGGGGAGACCGAACACCGGGGAGCTGTTTTTT.

The chain has TRBV10-1 and TRBJ2-4; D might be TRBD1 or TRBD2, each matching 5 bases. Trimming removed 0 bases from V and 3 bases from J, with 15 bases in between. This CDR3 comprises 17 residues. CDR1 WNHNN and CDR2 SYGVQD come from the germline V gene (reference sequence). The CDR3 bases are TGCGCCAGCAGTGAGTCGAAATCCGGGGCAGGCAAAAACATTCAGTACTTC. It yields the protein CASSESKSGAGKNIQYF.

The chain combines TRBV5-4 with TRBJ1-3; D not resolved. V lost 4 bases and J 0 bases, leaving 14 bases between the germline ends. The germline V gene has CDR1 SGHNT and CDR2 YYREEE (reference sequence). This CDR3 has 16 residues. DNA of the CDR3: TGTGCCAGCAGCCAGACGGCTGCTTTCTCTGGAAACACCATATATTTT. Its protein product is CASSQTAAFSGNTIYF.

The chain uses TRBV9 and TRBJ2-2, with D unresolved. CDR1 and CDR2 from the germline V gene are SGDLS and YYNGEE. V lost 4 bases, J lost 1 base, and 8 bases lay in between. This CDR3 comprises 14 residues. CDR3 sequence reads: CASSLRVNTGELFF. In DNA form, the CDR3 reads TGTGCCAGCAGCCTTAGGGTGAACACCGGGGAGCTGTTTTTT.

This clonotype was seen a few times. The gene calls are TRBV6-2 or TRBV6-3 and TRBJ1-2; D uncertain. The CDR3 sequence is 12 residues long. Trimming removed 6 bases from V and 8 bases from J, with 13 bases in between. Germline-derived CDR1 and CDR2 are MNHEY and SVGEGT. This chain's CDR3 is CASRNVIGGYTF. DNA for the CDR3: TGTGCCAGCAGAAACGTTATAGGGGGCTACACCTTC.